The clone carrying this TCR beta chain was found a few times. The antigen is undetermined. TCRB transcripts that were expressed got sequenced, as all of the isolated RNA had been reverse transcribed. The table came from immunoSEQ multiplex PCR; TCRdb's copy has only in-frame clones and leaves some out. The sample yields about 360,000 clones, 10% to 15% seen once. CDR1 is SGHTA, CDR2 FQGNSA, per germline. This CDR3 has 15 residues. Losses at the gene ends were 5 bases for V and 3 bases for J; bases not matched to a gene: 9. By way of CD45RO/CCR7/CD25/CD127/CD95/CD27, the CD4+ regulatory, stem cell-like memory, central memory and naive cells were sorted. These data are taken from a study of beta chain features in type 1 diabetes. The study, taken as a whole, reports: Compared with healthy donors, patients appeared to share more similar naive, central memory and regulatory TCRB repertoires.

The TCR originated in a man aged 18 to 30 in good health. The chain has TRBV7-2 and TRBJ2-7, with 8 bases lining up with TRBD1. The sample taken for sequencing was naive CD4+ T cells from blood. In DNA form, the CDR3 reads TGTGCCAGCAGCGGACAGGGCGGGGAGATCTACGAGCAGTACTTC. This translates into CASSGQGGEIYEQYF.